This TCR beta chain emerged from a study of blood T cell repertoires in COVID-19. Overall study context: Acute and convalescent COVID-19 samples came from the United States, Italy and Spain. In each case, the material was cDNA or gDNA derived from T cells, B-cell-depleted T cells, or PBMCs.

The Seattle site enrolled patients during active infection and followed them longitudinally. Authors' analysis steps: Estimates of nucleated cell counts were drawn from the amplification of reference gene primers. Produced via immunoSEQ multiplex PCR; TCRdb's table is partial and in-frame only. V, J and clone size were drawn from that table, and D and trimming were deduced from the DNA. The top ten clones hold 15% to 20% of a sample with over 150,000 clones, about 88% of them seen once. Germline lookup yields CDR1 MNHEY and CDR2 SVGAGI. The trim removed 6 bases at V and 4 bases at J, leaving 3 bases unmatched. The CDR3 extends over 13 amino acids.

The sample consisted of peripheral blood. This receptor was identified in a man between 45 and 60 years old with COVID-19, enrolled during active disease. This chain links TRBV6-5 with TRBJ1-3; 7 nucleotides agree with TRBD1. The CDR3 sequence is CASSRGSGNTIYF. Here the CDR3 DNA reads TGTGCCAGCAGCAGGGGGTCCGGAAACACCATATATTTT.